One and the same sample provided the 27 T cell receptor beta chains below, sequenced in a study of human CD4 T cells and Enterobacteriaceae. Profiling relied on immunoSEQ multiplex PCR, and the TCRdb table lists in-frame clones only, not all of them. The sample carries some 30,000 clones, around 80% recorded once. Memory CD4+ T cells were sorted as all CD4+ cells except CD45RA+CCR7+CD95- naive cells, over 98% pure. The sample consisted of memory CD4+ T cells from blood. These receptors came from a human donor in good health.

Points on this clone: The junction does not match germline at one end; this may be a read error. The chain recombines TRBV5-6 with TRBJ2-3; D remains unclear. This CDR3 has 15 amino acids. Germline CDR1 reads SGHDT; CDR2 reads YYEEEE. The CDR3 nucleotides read TGTGCCAACAGCTTGGCCCTGGGGTTTACAGATACGCAGTATTTT. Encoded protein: CANSLALGFTDTQYF.

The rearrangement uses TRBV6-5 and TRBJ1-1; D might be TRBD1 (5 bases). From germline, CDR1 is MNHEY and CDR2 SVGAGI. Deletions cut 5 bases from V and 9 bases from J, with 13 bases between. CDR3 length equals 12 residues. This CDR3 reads CASSRVGAQAFF. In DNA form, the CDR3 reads TGTGCCAGCAGTCGCGTCGGGGCTCAAGCTTTCTTT.

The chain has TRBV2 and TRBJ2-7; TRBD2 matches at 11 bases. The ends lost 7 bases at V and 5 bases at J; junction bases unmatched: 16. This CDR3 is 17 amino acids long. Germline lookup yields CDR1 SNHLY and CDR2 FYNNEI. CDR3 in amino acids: CASTMTSGIGSVDEQYF. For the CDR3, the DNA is TGTGCCAGCACTATGACTAGCGGGATCGGTTCTGTGGACGAGCAGTACTTC.

The DNA of the CDR3 is TGTGCCAGCAGCTTAGACAGCGGGAGGCGCAATGAGCAGTTCTTC. It specifies CASSLDSGRRNEQFF. The V call is TRBV7-2, the J call TRBJ2-1; the match to TRBD2 covers 9 bases. The CDR3 runs 15 residues. CDR1 and CDR2 (germline): SGHTA, FQGNSA. Trimming cost V 1 base and J 6 bases; bases outside gene matches: 4.

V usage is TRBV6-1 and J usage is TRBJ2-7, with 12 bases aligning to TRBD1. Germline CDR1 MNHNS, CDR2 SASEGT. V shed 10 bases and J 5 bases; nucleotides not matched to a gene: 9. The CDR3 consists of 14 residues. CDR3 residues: CATDPGQGANEQYF. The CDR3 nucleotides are TGTGCCACTGACCCGGGACAGGGGGCTAACGAGCAGTACTTC.

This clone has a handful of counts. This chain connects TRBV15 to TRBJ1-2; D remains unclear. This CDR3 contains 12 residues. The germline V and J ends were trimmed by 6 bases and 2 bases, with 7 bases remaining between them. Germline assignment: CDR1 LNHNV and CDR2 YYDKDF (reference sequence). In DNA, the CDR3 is TGTGCCACCAGTACCCCGAACTATGGCTACACCTTC. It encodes CATSTPNYGYTF.

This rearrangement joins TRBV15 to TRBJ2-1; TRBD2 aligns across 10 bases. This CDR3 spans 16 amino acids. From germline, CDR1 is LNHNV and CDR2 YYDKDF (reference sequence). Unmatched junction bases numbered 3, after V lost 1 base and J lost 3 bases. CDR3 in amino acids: CATSRGLAGFYNEQFF. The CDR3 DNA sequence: TGTGCCACCAGCAGAGGACTAGCGGGTTTCTACAATGAGCAGTTCTTC.

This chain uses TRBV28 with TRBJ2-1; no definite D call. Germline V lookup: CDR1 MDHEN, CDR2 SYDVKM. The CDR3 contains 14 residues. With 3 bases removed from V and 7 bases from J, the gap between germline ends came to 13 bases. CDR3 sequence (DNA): TGTGCCAGCAGTTTGCTAGAAGTGGATAATGAGCAGTTCTTC. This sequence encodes CASSLLEVDNEQFF.

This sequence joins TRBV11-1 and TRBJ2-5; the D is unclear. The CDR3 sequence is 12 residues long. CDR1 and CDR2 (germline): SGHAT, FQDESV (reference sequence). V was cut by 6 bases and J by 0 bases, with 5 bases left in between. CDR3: CASRSDQETQYF. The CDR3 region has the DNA TGTGCCAGCAGATCTGACCAAGAGACCCAGTACTTC.

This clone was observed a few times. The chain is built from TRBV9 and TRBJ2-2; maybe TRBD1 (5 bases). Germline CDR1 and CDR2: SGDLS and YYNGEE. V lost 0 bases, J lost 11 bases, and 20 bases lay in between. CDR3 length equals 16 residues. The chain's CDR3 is CASSVGFGAGQAELFF. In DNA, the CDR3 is TGTGCCAGCAGCGTAGGTTTTGGGGCAGGGCAGGCAGAGCTGTTTTTT.

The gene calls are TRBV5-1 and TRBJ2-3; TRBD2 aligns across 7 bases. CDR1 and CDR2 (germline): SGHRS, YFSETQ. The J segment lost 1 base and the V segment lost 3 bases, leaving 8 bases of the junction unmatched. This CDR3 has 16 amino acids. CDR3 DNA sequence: TGCGCCAGCAGCTCCCTCGGGGGAGGGGGCACAGATACGCAGTATTTT. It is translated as CASSSLGGGGTDTQYF.

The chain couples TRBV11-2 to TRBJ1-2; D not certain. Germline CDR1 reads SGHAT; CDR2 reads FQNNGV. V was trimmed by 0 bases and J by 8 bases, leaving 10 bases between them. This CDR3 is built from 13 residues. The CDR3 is CASSLDRTAGYTF. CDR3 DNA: TGTGCCAGCAGCTTAGATCGAACAGCCGGCTACACCTTC.

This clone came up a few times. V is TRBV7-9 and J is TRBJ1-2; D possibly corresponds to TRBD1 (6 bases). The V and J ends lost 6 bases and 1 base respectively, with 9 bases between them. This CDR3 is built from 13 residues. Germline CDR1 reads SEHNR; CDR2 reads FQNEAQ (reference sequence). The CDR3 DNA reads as TGTGCCAGCAGTTTCAGGGGTAACTATGGCTACACCTTC. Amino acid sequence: CASSFRGNYGYTF.

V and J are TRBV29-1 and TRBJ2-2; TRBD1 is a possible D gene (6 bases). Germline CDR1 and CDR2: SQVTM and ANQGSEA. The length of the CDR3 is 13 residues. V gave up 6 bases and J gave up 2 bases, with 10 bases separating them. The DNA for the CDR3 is TGCAGCGTGGGACACCTCAACACCGGGGAGCTGTTTTTT. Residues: CSVGHLNTGELFF.

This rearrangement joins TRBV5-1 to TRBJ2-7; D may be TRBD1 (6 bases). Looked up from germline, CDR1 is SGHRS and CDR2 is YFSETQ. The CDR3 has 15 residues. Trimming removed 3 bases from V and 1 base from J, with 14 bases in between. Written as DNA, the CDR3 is TGCGCCAGCAGCTCCCAGGGGTATGGGTCCTACGAGCAGTACTTC. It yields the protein CASSSQGYGSYEQYF. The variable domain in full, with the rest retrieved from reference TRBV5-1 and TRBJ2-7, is KAGVTQTPRYLIKTRGQQVTLSCSPISGHRSVSWYQQTPGQGLQFLFEYFSETQRNKGNFPGRFSGRQFSNSRSEMNVSTLELGDSALYLCASSSQGYGSYEQYFGPGTRLTVT.

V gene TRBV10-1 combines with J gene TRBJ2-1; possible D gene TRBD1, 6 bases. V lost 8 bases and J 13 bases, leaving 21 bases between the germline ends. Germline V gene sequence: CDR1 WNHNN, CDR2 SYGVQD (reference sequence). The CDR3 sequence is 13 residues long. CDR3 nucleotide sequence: TGCGCCAGCGCCCCTCAGGAGAGGACAGCCCAGTTCTTC. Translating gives CASAPQERTAQFF.

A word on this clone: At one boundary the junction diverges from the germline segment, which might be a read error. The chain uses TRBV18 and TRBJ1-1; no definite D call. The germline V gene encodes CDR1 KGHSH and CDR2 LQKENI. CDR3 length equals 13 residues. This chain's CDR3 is CASSPPLNTEAFF. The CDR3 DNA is TGTGCCAGCTCGCCACCTCTGAACACTGAAGCTTTCTTT.

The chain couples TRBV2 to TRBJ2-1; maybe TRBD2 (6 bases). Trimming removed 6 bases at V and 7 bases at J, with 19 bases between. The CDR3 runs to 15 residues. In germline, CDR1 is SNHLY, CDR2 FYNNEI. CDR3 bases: TGTGCCAGCAGAAGGGACTTAAGTGGGCGGAATGAGCAGTTCTTC. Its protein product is CASRRDLSGRNEQFF.

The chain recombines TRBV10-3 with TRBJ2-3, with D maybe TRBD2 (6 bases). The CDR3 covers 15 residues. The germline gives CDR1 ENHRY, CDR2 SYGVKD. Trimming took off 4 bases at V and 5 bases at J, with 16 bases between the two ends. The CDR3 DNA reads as TGTGCCATCAGTGTCCGGAGGGGAGAGGGAGATACGCAGTATTTT. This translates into CAISVRRGEGDTQYF.

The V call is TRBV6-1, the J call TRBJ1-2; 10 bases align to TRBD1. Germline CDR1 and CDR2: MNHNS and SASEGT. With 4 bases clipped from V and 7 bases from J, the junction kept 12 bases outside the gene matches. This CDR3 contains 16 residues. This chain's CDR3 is CASSVLRQGARGGYTF. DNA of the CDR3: TGTGCCAGCAGTGTCCTGCGACAGGGGGCGCGAGGTGGCTACACCTTC.

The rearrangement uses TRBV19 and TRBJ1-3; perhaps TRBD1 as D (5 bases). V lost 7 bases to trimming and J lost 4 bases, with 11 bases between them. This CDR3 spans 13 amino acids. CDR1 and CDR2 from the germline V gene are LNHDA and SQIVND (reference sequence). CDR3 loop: CASNRDGGNTIYF. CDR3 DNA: TGTGCCAGTAACCGGGACGGAGGAAACACCATATATTTT. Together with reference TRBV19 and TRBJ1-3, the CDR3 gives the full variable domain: DGGITQSPKYLFRKEGQNVTLSCEQNLNHDAMYWYRQDPGQGLRLIYYSQIVNDFQKGDIAEGYSVSREKKESFPLTVTSAQKNPTAFYLCASNRDGGNTIYFGEGSWLTVV.

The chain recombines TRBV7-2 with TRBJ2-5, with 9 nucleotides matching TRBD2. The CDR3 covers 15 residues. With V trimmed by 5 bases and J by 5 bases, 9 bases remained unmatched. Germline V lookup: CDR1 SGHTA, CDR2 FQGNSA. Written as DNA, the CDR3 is TGTGCCAGCAGCCGAGAGGGACTAGCTTTGGAGACCCAGTACTTC. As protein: CASSREGLALETQYF.

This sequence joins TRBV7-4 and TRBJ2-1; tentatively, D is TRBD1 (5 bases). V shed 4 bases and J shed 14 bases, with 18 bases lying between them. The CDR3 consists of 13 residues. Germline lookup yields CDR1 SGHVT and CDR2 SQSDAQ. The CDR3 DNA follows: TGTGCCAGCAGCTCCTTGGGGCCCACCAGGAAGTTCTTC. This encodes CASSSLGPTRKFF.

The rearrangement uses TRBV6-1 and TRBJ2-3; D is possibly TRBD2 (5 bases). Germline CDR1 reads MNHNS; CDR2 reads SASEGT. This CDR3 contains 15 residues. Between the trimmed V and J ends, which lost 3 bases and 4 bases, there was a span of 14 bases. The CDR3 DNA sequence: TGTGCCAGCAGTGATCGAACTAGAAGGGCAGATACGCAGTATTTT. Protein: CASSDRTRRADTQYF.

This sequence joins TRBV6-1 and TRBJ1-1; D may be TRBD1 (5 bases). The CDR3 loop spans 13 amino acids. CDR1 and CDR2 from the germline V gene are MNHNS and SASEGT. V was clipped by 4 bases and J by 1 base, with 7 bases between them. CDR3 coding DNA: TGTGCCAGCAGTGTTACAGGGAACACTGAAGCTTTCTTT. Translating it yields CASSVTGNTEAFF.

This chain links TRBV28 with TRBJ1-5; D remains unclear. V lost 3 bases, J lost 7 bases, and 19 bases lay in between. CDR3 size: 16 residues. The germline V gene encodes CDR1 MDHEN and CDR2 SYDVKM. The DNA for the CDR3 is TGTGCCAGCAGTTTTTTTGGCGGACCAGGCGGGCAGCCCCAGCATTTT. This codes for CASSFFGGPGGQPQHF.

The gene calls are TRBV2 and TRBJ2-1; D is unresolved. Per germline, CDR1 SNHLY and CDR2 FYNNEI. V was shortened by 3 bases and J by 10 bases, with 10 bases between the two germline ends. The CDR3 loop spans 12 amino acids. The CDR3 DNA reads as TGTGCCAGCAGTGAGAACCGAGGCGAGCAGTTCTTC. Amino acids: CASSENRGEQFF.